This TCR beta chain was recorded in a study of somatic mutations in cytotoxic T cells in rheumatoid arthritis. TCRdb keeps only in-frame clones here, not all; method: immunoSEQ multiplex PCR. The table lists about 18,000 clones, around 68% of them singletons. General study results and limits: No multiple-comparison adjustment was applied to the slight TRBV07 underrepresentation in rheumatoid arthritis patients.

V was shortened by 7 bases and J by 8 bases, with 22 bases between the two germline ends. Germline CDR1 is LNHDA and CDR2 is SQIVND (reference sequence). The CDR3 is 15 amino acids. Note on this clone: Its matching antigen is unknown.

Healthy control subjects consisted of blood donors (median age around 50 years, range roughly 20-75; 55% to 65% female). The study pulled out CD4+ and CD8+ cells with positive magnetic bead selection and then checked their purity by flow cytometry. The receptor was derived from a man aged 55-75 years in good health. The V call is TRBV19, the J call TRBJ2-3; D perhaps matches TRBD2 (5 bases). Sequencing was carried out using CD8+ T cells sorted from blood. CDR3 protein: CASKEVPVPQATQYF. As DNA, the CDR3 is TGTGCCAGTAAGGAGGTACCTGTACCGCAAGCTACGCAGTATTTT. Drawing the rest from reference TRBV19 and TRBJ2-3, the complete variable domain is DGGITQSPKYLFRKEGQNVTLSCEQNLNHDAMYWYRQDPGQGLRLIYYSQIVNDFQKGDIAEGYSVSREKKESFPLTVTSAQKNPTAFYLCASKEVPVPQATQYFGPGTRLTVL.